This TCR beta chain was found in a study of T cells after posttransplantation cyclophosphamide. Notes on the study in general: After PTCy, TRB diversity resembled that of CNI/methotrexate controls.

Remarks on this clone: Antigen: not known.

TCRdb's copy holds only in-frame clones and misses some; the assay was immunoSEQ multiplex PCR. The table lists under 40,000 clones, more than 85% of them singletons. The naive gate required viable CD3+CD4+ or CD3+CD8+ cells with CCR7+CD45RA+CD45RO-CD95-CD27+CD28+ phenotype. This TCR was sampled from a man aged 25 to 45 in good health and a related stem cell transplant donor. Sequencing used naive CD4+ T cells sorted from blood.

CDR3 DNA sequence: TGCGCCAGCAGCTTGCTGGGACAGGGGCCCTACGAGCAGTACTTC. Translation: CASSLLGQGPYEQYF. The V call is TRBV5-1, the J call TRBJ2-7, with 10 bases matching TRBD1. The length of the CDR3 is 15 residues. Germline values: CDR1 SGHRS, CDR2 YFSETQ. Trimming cost V 1 base and J 2 bases; bases outside gene matches: 3.